These 8 T cell receptor beta chains originate from one sample sequenced in a study of shared clonotypes between healthy human individuals. Data came from immunoSEQ multiplex PCR; TCRdb stores just in-frame clones and leaves some out. The sample shows 700,000 or so clones, about two thirds of them seen only once. The sequenced material came from memory CD4+ T cells sorted from blood. Subset given: CD45RA-negative fraction. These receptors all come from a woman aged 25 to 39 in good health.

The chain uses TRBV30 and TRBJ1-3; D is undetermined. Germline values: CDR1 GTSNPN, CDR2 SVGIG (reference sequence). Trimming took off 2 bases at V and 5 bases at J, with 7 bases between the two ends. The CDR3 runs to 12 residues. CDR3 sequence (DNA): TGTGCCTGGAGTAGGGCCAGAAACACCATATATTTT. Amino acids: CAWSRARNTIYF.

The rearrangement links TRBV28 to TRBJ1-1; D might be TRBD1 (6 bases). Germline lookup yields CDR1 MDHEN and CDR2 SYDVKM. Deletions cut 6 bases from V and 7 bases from J, with 27 bases between. This CDR3 spans 17 amino acids. The CDR3 DNA is TGTGCCAGCAGCCAACCCCGTGGGGGGCACCTTAGAGGTGAAGCTTTCTTT. It codes for CASSQPRGGHLRGEAFF.

This clone was counted a single time. The chain employs TRBV25-1 and TRBJ1-2, with 8 bases identical to TRBD1. Germline-derived CDR1 and CDR2 are MGHDK and SYGVNS. The CDR3 sequence is 17 residues long. Germline trimming cut 1 base from V and 0 bases from J; bases unmatched to any gene: 7. The CDR3 loop is CASSEWGGRGPNYGYTF. The CDR3 DNA reads as TGTGCCAGCAGTGAATGGGGGGGCAGGGGGCCTAACTATGGCTACACCTTC.

At least ten counts were recorded for this clone. J is TRBJ2-7 and V is TRBV29-1; the D gene is possibly TRBD2 (6 bases). This CDR3 is built from 11 residues. The germline gives CDR1 SQVTM, CDR2 ANQGSEA. Trimming took 4 bases from V and 5 from J, leaving 9 bases between them. CDR3 in amino acids: CSVASDHEQYF. CDR3 bases: TGCAGCGTTGCTAGCGACCACGAGCAGTACTTC.

J is TRBJ1-1 and V is TRBV7-2; D is unclear. CDR1 SGHTA and CDR2 FQGNSA come from the germline V gene. V lost 3 bases and J 1 base, leaving 6 bases between the germline ends. This CDR3 region has 13 residues. In DNA form, the CDR3 reads TGTGCCAGCAGCTTGGAGGAGAACACTGAAGCTTTCTTT. Translating gives CASSLEENTEAFF.

This clone appeared a few times. The identical CDR3 is also encoded by other nucleotide sequences in the sample. The J gene is TRBJ2-7, the V gene TRBV9, with D possibly being TRBD1 (5 bases). The CDR3 has 15 amino acids. V was shortened by 0 bases and J by 3 bases, with 13 bases between the two germline ends. Germline-derived CDR1 and CDR2 are SGDLS and YYNGEE. The CDR3 protein is CASSVGEGAFYEQYF. The CDR3 DNA sequence: TGTGCCAGCAGCGTAGGGGAAGGGGCCTTCTACGAGCAGTACTTC. Full variable domain (missing parts from reference TRBV9 and TRBJ2-7): DSGVTQTPKHLITATGQRVTLRCSPRSGDLSVYWYQQSLDQGLQFLIQYYNGEERAKGNILERFSAQQFPDLHSELNLSSLELGDSALYFCASSVGEGAFYEQYFGPGTRLTVT.

The chain couples TRBV7-2 to TRBJ2-1, with 7 bases aligning to TRBD2. CDR1 is SGHTA, CDR2 FQGNSA, per germline. The ends lost 3 bases at V and 8 bases at J; junction bases unmatched: 10. The CDR3 sequence is 15 residues long. CDR3 protein: CASSFLPGGLYEQFF. The CDR3 DNA reads as TGTGCCAGCAGCTTTCTACCGGGAGGTTTGTATGAGCAGTTCTTC.

J is TRBJ2-7 and V is TRBV28, with a weak D call TRBD2 (5 bases). The germline CDR1 and CDR2 sequences are MDHEN and SYDVKM. V dropped 4 bases and J dropped 4 bases, with 20 bases sitting between them. The CDR3 runs 16 residues. CDR3 nucleotide sequence: TGTGCCAGCAGTTCCCCATCAACGGGATGGAAATACGAGCAGTACTTC. The encoded protein is CASSSPSTGWKYEQYF.